This T cell receptor beta chain was captured by sequencing in a study of glioma-infiltrating T cells (TCRdb year 2016). In the study overall: The study sequenced TCR alpha- and beta-chain repertoires from glioma tissue, from non-neoplastic brain tissue and from matched peripheral blood mononuclear cells. To measure divergence between tissue and blood T-cell populations, each tissue-infiltrating repertoire was compared with the peripheral blood repertoire of the same patient. Three low-grade glioma patients, several primary glioblastoma patients, and three non-glioma patients who contributed non-neoplastic brain tissue made up the paired cohort.

TCR alpha and beta CDR3 regions were amplified with the iRepertoire nested amplicon-rescue multiplex PCR (arm-PCR) platform from RNA. The input for one-step reverse transcription and amplification was about 95-450 ng of tissue mRNA or PBMC total RNA. Following bead purification, Illumina adapters were added by a secondary multiplex PCR, and libraries between 200 and 400 bp were gel-purified. The libraries contained internal 6-nucleotide barcodes that were used for demultiplexing. Sequencing of libraries was performed on an Illumina MiSeq with 2x220 or 2x250 nucleotide paired-end reads. In the source study's methods: Paired reads were merged with FLASH 1.2.11 and aligned to the GRCh37 human genome with BWA-MEM before extracting TRA and TRB reads. V and J assignment used an IMGT-derived reference of cassette sequences and CDR3 motifs that included pseudogenes. Reads were translated in three frames, and productive CDR3s were defined by a C…FGXG motif without stop codons. Clonotypes were defined as unique combinations of V-J cassette pair and CDR3 amino acid sequence. Filtering of reads was based on Hamming distance, with the threshold set by the sequence error rate of each sample in mapped regions. TCRdb trimmed the raw reads at Q25, called clones with MiXCR and kept productive beta chains. For every CDR3 protein sequence, its rows merge into one entry that carries the most common genes and DNA. The V and J calls and clone size are TCRdb's, not the authors'. The sample has about 93,000 distinct CDR3 sequences on record, 35% to 45% of them singletons. The ten largest clones take up 35% to 40% of the sample.

Turning to this clonotype: What this receptor recognizes is not known. In this CDR3 the conserved last residue, phenylalanine or tryptophan, is missing, so a read error is likely.

Findings and caveats that apply to the study as a whole: Very few CDR3 sequences were shared between tissue and blood, attributed to high CDR3 diversity and limited sampling. Group comparisons rested on small numbers: three non-neoplastic, three low-grade glioma and several glioblastoma patients. VJ-independent divergence between tissue and blood was lower than expected in non-neoplastic patients but higher than expected in all gliomas, particularly low-grade gliomas.

Sequenced: glioma tissue, nonneoplastic brain tissue, or PBMCs (not recorded which). The receptor's source is a human donor with low-grade glioma or glioblastoma, undergoing nonglioma brain surgery, or in good health (not recorded which).

The CDR3 region reads CASRKRPCSGSHNEQFL. The sequence in DNA is TGTGCCAGCCGAAAACGCCCCTGTAGCGGGAGCCACAATGAGCAGTTCCTC. The chain uses TRBV6-1 and TRBJ2-1; 9 bases in the middle match TRBD2. Inclusive of both ends, the CDR3 amounts to 17 amino acids. Only the CDR3 portion is preserved as DNA: 51 bases, with reading frame beginning at the first base. Looking up the germline V gene yields CDR1 MNHNS and CDR2 SASEGT. The germline V and J ends show losses of 8 bases and 5 bases respectively, and no gene match explains 16 bases of the junction.